The sequence of this TCR beta chain was determined in a study of cytomegalovirus exposure and HLA in healthy donors (dated by TCRdb to 2015 to 2018). As for the study more broadly: A later analysis indicated that the roughly 120 validation repertoires were generated on the platform also employed for the approximately 700 repertoires of the first cohort. The study was designed to test whether signatures of past pathogen exposure could be identified by cataloging public T cell receptors. In addition to the first cohort of roughly 670 subjects, a separate validation cohort of around 110 different subjects was used. The study combined high-throughput TCR immunosequencing, statistical association of individual TCRs with disease status, and machine learning to predict cytomegalovirus infection status.

A word on this clone: It lacks a known antigen. Base qualities are not recorded, but no much larger clone differs from it by a single base.

Separate from the roughly 650-subject first cohort, the validation cohort of over 90 subjects was the group to which the donors belonged. The protocol used for the library was the immunoSEQ multiplex PCR assay. In the paper's pipeline: To diagnose cytomegalovirus status from the catalog of TCR beta chain sequences, a statistical classification framework was built. TCRdb limited this immuneACCESS table to in-frame rearrangements with V and J called. A share of clones is missing; checked studies link under half to unresolved V genes, and the rest is unexplained. D and trimming were read from the DNA, whereas the V and J calls and clone size are those reported in that table. Here the sample has about 160,000 clones; roughly 91% occur a single time. Almost 3% of the sample rests with the top ten. Study-level results and caveats: A later analysis lacked HLA typing for the validation cohort, so it scored co-occurrence in that cohort across all 110 or so repertoires. Across donors, most TCR sequences were observed very rarely, whereas some public TCRs were present in many individuals. The authors suggested that the approach could potentially be extended to other disease states and immunological phenotypes. A few of the identified cytomegalovirus-associated TCR beta chains were confirmed in vitro to be specific for cytomegalovirus antigens. A total of roughly 160 TCR beta chains were listed by the study as associated with cytomegalovirus. The classifier was reported to diagnose cytomegalovirus status with high specificity and sensitivity in both the original and validation cohorts. Subsequent analysis determined that TCRs grouped into clusters in the first cohort also showed a tendency toward co-occurrence across the 120 validation repertoires, and about 94% of cluster scores exceeded 0.

V is reduced by 0 bases and J by 3 bases, leaving a spacing of 18 bases between them. The CDR3 sequence holds 18 residues, the cysteine and phenylalanine included. This entry keeps only the CDR3 DNA: 54 bases, framed from base 1. Taken from the germline V gene, the CDR1 and CDR2 loops are MGHRA and YSYEKL. The chain is assembled from TRBV4-1 and TRBJ1-3; confidence is insufficient to name the D gene. Sequenced: PBMCs. The TCR sequence derives from a man between 18 and 35 years old in good health and CMV-seronegative. The CDR3 reads CASSQEPSGPAGGNTIYF. The nucleotide sequence reads TGCGCCAGCAGCCAAGAGCCGTCCGGCCCCGCAGGTGGAAACACCATATATTTT.